This T cell receptor beta chain comes out of a study of blood T cell repertoires in COVID-19. Study overall: T cells, B-cell-depleted T cells, or PBMCs provided the cDNA or gDNA that served as material.

Participants were aged about 18 to 90 years, lived in about two dozen US areas, and enrolled virtually. There are 15 residues in the CDR3. The germline V gene has CDR1 KGHDR and CDR2 SFDVKD. The junction had 4 bases not matched to a gene; V was cut back by 2 bases and J by 5 bases. Sequenced by immunoSEQ multiplex PCR; TCRdb stores in-frame clones only, minus some. This sample has fewer than 150,000 clones, with 84% found just once. What was sequenced was PBMCs or T cells enriched from blood (not recorded which). The chain has TRBV24-1 and TRBJ2-5; 10 nucleotides agree with TRBD1. The receptor was derived from a man in his fifties or sixties in a cohort exposed to, infected with or recovered from COVID-19 (not recorded which). The CDR3 DNA reads TGTGCCACCAGTGATTCCCGGGACAGGGGTGAGACCCAGTACTTC. Protein sequence: CATSDSRDRGETQYF.